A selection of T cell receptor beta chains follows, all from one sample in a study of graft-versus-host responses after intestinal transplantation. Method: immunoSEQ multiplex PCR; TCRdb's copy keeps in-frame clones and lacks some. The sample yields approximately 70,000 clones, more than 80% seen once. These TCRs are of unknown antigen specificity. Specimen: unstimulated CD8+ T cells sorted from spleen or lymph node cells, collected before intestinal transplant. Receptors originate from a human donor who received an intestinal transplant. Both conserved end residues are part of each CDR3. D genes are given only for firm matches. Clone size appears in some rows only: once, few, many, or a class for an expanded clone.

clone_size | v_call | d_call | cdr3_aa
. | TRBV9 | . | CASSVDYTHYEQYF
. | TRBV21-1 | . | CASSKIRLAEETQYF
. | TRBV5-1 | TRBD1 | CASSYTGGSYEQYF
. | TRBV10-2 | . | CASSESAVLQYF
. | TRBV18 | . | CASSPDSTYGYTF
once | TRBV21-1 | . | CASSQERYEQYF
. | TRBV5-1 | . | CASSLGQGLGSPLHF
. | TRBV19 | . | CASNDRYNEQFF
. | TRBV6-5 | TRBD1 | CASSWDREINEQFF
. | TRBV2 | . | CASSILFRPYEQYF
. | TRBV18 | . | CASSPPGHVNTEAFF
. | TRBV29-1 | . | CSGGNRDGRETQYF
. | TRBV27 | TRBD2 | CASSLSAGGDTQYF
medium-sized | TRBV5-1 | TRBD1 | CASSLGQGAFYNSPLHF
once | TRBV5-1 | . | CASSSGGLWGTEAFF
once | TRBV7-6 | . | CASSFGGSHYEQYF
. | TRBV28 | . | CASSLGELFYEQYF
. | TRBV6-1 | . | CASSHTVRVHEQYF
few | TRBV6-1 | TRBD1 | CASSEEETGGKTQYF
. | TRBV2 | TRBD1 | CASSEIRDRVAYEQYF
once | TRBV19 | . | CASSQGSVHEQYF
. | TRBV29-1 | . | CSVDNPNNEQFF
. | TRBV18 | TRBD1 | CASSPRESVQGVKGYTF
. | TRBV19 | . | CASSIEIGSSYEQYF
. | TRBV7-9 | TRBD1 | CASSSTGADYGYTF
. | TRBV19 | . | CASRTGLNEKLFF